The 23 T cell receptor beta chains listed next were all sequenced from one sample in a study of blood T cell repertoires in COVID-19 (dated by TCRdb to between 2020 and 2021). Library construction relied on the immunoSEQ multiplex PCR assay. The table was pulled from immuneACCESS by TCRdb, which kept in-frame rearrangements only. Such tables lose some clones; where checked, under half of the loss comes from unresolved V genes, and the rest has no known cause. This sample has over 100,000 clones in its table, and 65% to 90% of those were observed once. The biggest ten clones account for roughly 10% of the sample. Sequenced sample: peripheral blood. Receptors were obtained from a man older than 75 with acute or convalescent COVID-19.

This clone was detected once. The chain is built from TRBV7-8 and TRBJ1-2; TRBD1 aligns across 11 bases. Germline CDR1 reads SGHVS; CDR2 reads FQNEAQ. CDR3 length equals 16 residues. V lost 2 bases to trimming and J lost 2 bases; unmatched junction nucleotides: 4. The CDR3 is CASSLSGDRGNYGYTF. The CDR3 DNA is TGTGCCAGCAGCTTATCCGGGGACAGGGGGAACTATGGCTACACCTTC. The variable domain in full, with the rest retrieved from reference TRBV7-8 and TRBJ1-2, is GAGVSQSPRYKVAKRGQDVALRCDPISGHVSLFWYQQALGQGPEFLTYFQNEAQLDKSGLPSDRFFAERPEGSVSTLKIQRTQQEDSAVYLCASSLSGDRGNYGYTFGSGTRLTVV.

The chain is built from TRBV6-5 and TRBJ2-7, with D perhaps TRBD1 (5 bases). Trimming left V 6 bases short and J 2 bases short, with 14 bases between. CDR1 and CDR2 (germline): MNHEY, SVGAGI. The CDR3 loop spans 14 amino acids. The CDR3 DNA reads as TGTGCCAGCAGCCCCAGGGTCTCCACCTACGAGCAGTACTTC. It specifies CASSPRVSTYEQYF.

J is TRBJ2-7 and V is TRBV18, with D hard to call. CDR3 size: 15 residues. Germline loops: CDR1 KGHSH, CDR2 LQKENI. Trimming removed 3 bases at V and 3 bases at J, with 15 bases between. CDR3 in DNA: TGTGCCAGCTCACCGGGCAAGACATCGAACTACGAGCAGTACTTC. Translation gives CASSPGKTSNYEQYF.

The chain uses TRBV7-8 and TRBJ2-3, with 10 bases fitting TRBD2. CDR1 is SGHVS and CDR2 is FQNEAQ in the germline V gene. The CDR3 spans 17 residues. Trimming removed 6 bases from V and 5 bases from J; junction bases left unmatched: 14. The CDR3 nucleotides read TGTGCCAGCAGTTTTATTTCGGGACTAGCGAAGGTAGATACGCAGTATTTT. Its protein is CASSFISGLAKVDTQYF. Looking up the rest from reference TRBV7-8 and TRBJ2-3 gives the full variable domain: GAGVSQSPRYKVAKRGQDVALRCDPISGHVSLFWYQQALGQGPEFLTYFQNEAQLDKSGLPSDRFFAERPEGSVSTLKIQRTQQEDSAVYLCASSFISGLAKVDTQYFGPGTRLTVL.

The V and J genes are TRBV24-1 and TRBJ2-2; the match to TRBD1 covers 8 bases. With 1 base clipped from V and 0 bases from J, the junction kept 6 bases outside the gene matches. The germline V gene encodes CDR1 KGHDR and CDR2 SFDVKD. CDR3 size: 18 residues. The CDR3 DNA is TGTGCCACCAGTGATTTATCCAGGGGGCTTGCGAACACCGGGGAGCTGTTTTTT. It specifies CATSDLSRGLANTGELFF.

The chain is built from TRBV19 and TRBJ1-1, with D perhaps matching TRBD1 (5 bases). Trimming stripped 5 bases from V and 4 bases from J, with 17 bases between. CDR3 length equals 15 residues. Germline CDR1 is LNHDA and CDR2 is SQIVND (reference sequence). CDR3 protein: CASSGRDRRVTEAFF. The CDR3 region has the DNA TGTGCCAGTAGTGGGAGGGACCGACGTGTCACTGAAGCTTTCTTT.

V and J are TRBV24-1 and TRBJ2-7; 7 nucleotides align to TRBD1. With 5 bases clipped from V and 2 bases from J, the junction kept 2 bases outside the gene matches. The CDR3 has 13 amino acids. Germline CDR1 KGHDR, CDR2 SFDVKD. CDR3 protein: CATSAQGAYEQYF. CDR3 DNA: TGTGCCACCAGTGCCCAGGGGGCCTACGAGCAGTACTTC.

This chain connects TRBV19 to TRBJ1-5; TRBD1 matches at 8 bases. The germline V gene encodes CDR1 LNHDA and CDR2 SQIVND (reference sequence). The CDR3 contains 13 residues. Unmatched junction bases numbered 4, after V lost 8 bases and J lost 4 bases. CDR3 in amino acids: CASAWDRNQPQHF. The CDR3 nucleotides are TGTGCCAGTGCCTGGGACAGGAATCAGCCCCAGCATTTT.

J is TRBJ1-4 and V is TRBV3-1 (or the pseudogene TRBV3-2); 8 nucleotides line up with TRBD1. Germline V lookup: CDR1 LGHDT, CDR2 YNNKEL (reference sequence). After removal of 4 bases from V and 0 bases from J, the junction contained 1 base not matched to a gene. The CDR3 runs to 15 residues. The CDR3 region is CASSPGQATNEKLFF. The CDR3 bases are TGTGCCAGCAGCCCGGGACAGGCAACTAATGAAAAACTGTTTTTT.

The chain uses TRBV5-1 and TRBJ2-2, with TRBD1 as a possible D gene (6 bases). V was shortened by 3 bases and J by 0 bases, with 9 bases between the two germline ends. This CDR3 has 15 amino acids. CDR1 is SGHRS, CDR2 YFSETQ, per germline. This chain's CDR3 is CASSSQGANTGELFF. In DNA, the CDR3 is TGCGCCAGCAGCTCACAGGGCGCGAACACCGGGGAGCTGTTTTTT.

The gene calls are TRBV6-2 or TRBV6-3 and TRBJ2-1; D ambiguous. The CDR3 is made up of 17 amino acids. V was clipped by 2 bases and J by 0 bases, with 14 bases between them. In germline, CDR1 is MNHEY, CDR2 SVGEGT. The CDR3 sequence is CASSYPIEALSYNEQFF. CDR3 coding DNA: TGTGCCAGCAGTTACCCAATTGAGGCCCTCTCCTACAATGAGCAGTTCTTC.

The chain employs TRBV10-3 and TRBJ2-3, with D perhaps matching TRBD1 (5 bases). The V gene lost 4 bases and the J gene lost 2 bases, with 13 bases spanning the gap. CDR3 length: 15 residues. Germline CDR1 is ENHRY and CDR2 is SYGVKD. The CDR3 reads CAISGGRKNTDTQYF. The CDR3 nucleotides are TGTGCCATCAGTGGGGGCAGGAAAAACACAGATACGCAGTATTTT.

The CDR3 DNA reads as TGTGCCAGCAGTGAAGAAGGGGGACACAAATCCAAAAACATTCAGTACTTC. It specifies CASSEEGGHKSKNIQYF. The chain employs TRBV25-1 and TRBJ2-4; maybe TRBD1 (6 bases). Trimming removed 2 bases from V and 2 bases from J, with 16 bases in between. This CDR3 is 17 amino acids long. From germline, CDR1 is MGHDK and CDR2 SYGVNS.

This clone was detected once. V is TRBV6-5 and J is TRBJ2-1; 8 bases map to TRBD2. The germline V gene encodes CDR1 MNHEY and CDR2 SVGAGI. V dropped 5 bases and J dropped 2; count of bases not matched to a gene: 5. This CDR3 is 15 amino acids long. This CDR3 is CASSTPGGAYNEQFF. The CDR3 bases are TGTGCCAGCAGTACCCCGGGGGGGGCCTACAATGAGCAGTTCTTC.

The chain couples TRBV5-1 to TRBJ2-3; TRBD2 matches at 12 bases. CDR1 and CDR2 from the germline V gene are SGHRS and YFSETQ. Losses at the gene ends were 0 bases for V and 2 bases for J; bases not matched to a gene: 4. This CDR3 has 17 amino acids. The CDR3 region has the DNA TGCGCCAGCAGCTTGGCGGGACTAGCGGGCGACACAGATACGCAGTATTTT. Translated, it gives CASSLAGLAGDTDTQYF.

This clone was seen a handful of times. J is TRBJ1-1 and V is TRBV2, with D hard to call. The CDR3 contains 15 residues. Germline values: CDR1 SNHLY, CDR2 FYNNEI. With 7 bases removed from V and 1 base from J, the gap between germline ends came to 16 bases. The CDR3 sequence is CASKRDRTGNTEAFF. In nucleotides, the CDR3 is TGTGCCAGCAAACGGGATAGAACTGGGAACACTGAAGCTTTCTTT.

The CDR3 is CASSLEQGNTGELFF. The DNA of the CDR3 is TGTGCCAGCAGCTTGGAACAGGGCAACACCGGGGAGCTGTTTTTT. The gene calls are TRBV5-4 and TRBJ2-2; tentatively, D is TRBD1 (6 bases). The V and J ends lost 0 bases and 2 bases respectively, with 8 bases between them. Germline V gene lookup returns CDR1 SGHNT and CDR2 YYREEE (reference sequence). This CDR3 is 15 amino acids long.

Written as DNA, the CDR3 is TGTGCCAGCAGCACTAGCCGGGAGGCGCAATCTGGAAACACCATATATTTT. It is translated as CASSTSREAQSGNTIYF. The chain has TRBV11-3 and TRBJ1-3; D gene uncertain. Deletions cut 5 bases from V and 1 base from J, with 18 bases between. This CDR3 contains 17 residues. Germline V gene data show CDR1 as SGHNT and CDR2 as YENEEA.

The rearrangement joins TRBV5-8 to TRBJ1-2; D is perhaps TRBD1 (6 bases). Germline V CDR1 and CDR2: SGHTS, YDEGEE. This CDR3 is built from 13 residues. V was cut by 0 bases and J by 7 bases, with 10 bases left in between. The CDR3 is CASSLDRVGGYTF. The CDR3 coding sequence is TGTGCCAGCAGCTTGGACAGGGTGGGTGGCTACACCTTC. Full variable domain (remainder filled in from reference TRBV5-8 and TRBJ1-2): EAGVTQSPTHLIKTRGQQATLRCSPISGHTSVYWYQQALGLGLQFLLWYDEGEERNRGNFPPRFSGRQFPNYSSELNVNALELEDSALYLCASSLDRVGGYTFGSGTRLTVV.

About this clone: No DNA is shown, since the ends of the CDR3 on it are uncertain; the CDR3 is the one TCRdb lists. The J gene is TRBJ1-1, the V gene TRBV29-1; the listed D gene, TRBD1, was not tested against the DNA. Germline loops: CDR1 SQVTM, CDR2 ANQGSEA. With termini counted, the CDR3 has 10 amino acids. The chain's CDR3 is CSVAQGSTFF.

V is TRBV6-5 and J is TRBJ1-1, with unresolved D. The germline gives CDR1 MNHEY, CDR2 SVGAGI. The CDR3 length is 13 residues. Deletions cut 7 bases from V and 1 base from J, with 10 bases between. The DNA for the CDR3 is TGTGCCAGCAAGGTCGGGAGGAACACTGAAGCTTTCTTT. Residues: CASKVGRNTEAFF.

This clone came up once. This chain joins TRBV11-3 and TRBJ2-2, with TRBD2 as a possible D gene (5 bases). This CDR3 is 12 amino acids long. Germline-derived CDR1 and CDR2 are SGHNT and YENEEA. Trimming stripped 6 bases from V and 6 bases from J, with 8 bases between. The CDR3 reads CASSMGAGELFF. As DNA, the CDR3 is TGTGCCAGCAGTATGGGAGCCGGGGAGCTGTTTTTT.

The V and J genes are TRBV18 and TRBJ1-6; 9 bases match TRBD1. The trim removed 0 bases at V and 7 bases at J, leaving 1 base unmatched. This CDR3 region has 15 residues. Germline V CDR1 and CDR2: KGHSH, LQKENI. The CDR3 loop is CASSPPGTGNSPLHF. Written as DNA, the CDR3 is TGTGCCAGCTCACCACCCGGGACAGGGAATTCACCCCTCCACTTT.